This T cell receptor beta chain came from a study of read filtering for tumor transcriptome and immune sequencing (dated by TCRdb to about 2020). Describing the broader study: The cohort had about 17 male and approximately 15 female patients with a mean age of roughly 64 years, ranging from roughly 45 to 80. The study compared TCR repertoires from targeted immune repertoire sequencing and bulk whole-transcriptome sequencing run on the same bone marrow samples. After DNase treatment, whole-transcriptome libraries were prepared using the TruSeq RNA Access Library Prep Kit. One of the main goals was to work out a read-filtering strategy for immune repertoire data, in particular whether clonotypes backed by only a single read should be removed. TCR-region mapped reads per sample ranged from about 4 to 10.27 million with IR-seq versus only roughly 75 to 1,300 with RNA-seq. By revised international staging, roughly 8 patients were R-ISS I, roughly 17 were R-ISS II and roughly seven were R-ISS III.

Each patient had bone marrow sampled at the time of active disease. Bone marrow mononuclear cells were isolated by Ficoll-Hypaque density gradient centrifugation. Myeloma plasma cells were removed and CD138-negative cells were obtained by negative selection following labeling with CD138 magnetic microbeads on a MACS separator. Flow cytometry on an Attune NxT with CD138 antibodies was used to check the purity of the isolated cells. TRIzol reagent was used to extract total RNA, and a NanoDrop spectrophotometer was used to quantify the extracted RNA. For each patient, paired RNA-seq and IR-seq were run on the CD138-negative bone marrow sample from that patient. Starting from 400 to 450 ng RNA, TCR libraries were constructed with the Immunoverse kit using molecular barcoded adaptors that cover the alpha/delta and beta/gamma chains. TCR library preparation used the same RNA that went into transcriptome sequencing. TCR libraries were sequenced on an Illumina HiSeq 4000 with 2 x 150 cycles. The study's processing was this. Using MiXCR, which included quality filtering and error correction, TCR reads were aligned to human V, D, J and C references and then assembled into CDR3 clonotypes. Clonotype counts and gene usage diversity were analyzed with the tcR package in R. For inspection of raw mapping reads, RNA-seq reads were mapped by STAR aligner version 2.5.3a onto GRCh37 of the human genome. IR-seq fastq files were randomly downsampled with Seqtk 1.3 to test the effect of sequencing depth on detected clonotypes. In-frame beta chains were kept once TCRdb had trimmed the public reads at Q25 with fastp and called clones with MiXCR. Each CDR3 protein gets just one entry, which takes the most common genes and DNA from the rows behind it. The authors' filters were not applied to this entry. In all, the sample holds around 140,000 distinct CDR3 sequences, and less than 15% of those were seen once. The ten most abundant clones make up 8% to 9% of the sample.

The investigation overall reported the following: The sorted CD138-negative fraction was composed of a mixed bone marrow immune population rather than of purified T cells. IR-seq captured clonotypes at much higher depth and more reliably than RNA-seq, and smaller IR-seq throughput sufficed to identify most shared clonotypes. In IR-seq, single-read clonotypes were approximately 80% of clonotypes but approximately 3.5% of total reads; in RNA-seq they were 74.6% of clonotypes and more than 40% of reads. The correlation between IR-seq and RNA-seq shared clonotype proportions was increased by removal of single-read clonotypes.

Comments on this clonotype: Its recognized antigen is unknown. The junction departs from the called germline gene at one end, perhaps through a read error.

The CDR3 measures 12 amino acids from cysteine to phenylalanine. Just CDR3 DNA is preserved here, 36 bases in frame from base 1. CDR1 LNHDA and CDR2 SQIVND are derived from the germline V gene (reference sequence). Recombination linked TRBV19 to TRBJ2-7, with no D gene named confidently. The receptor was isolated from a donor at least 40 years old with multiple myeloma. The source material was a population of CD138-negative cells sorted from bone marrow. In light of the paper, this sample's cell subset or site label describes: bone marrow mononuclear cells depleted of CD138+ plasma/myeloma cells by negative magnetic selection. The sequenced DNA: TGTGTCAGTAGTATAGGTGCCCACGAGCAGTACTTC. Its protein is CVSSIGAHEQYF.